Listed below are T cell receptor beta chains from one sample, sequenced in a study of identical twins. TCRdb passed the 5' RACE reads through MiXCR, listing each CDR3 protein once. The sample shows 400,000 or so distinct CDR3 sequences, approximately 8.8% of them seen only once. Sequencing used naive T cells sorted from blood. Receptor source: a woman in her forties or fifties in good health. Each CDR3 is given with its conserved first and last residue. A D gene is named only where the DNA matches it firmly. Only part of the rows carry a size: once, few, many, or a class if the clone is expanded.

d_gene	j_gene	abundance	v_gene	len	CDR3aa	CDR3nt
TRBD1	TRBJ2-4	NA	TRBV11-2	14	CASSSPGQKNIQYF	TGTGCCAGCAGCTCTCCGGGACAGAAAAACATTCAGTACTTC
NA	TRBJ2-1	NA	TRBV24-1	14	CATSDLGTANEQFF	TGTGCCACCAGTGATTTAGGGACTGCAAATGAGCAGTTCTTC
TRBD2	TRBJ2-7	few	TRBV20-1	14	CSARTGRERDEQYF	TGCAGTGCTAGGACTGGGCGGGAGCGCGACGAGCAGTACTTC
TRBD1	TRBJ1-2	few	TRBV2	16	CASPPGQGASGYGYTF	TGTGCCAGCCCACCGGGACAGGGGGCGTCGGGCTATGGCTACACCTTC
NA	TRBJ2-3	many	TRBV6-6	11	CASSPVDTQYF	TGTGCCAGCAGTCCGGTAGATACGCAGTATTTT
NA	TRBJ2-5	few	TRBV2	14	CASTGPTRVETQYF	TGTGCCAGCACTGGTCCCACGAGGGTGGAGACCCAGTACTTC
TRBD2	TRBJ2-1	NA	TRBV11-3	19	CASSLESSLAGASYHEQFF	TGTGCCAGCAGCTTAGAATCCTCATTAGCGGGAGCTTCCTACCATGAGCAGTTCTTC
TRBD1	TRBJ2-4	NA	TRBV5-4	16	CASSLAGQGVKNIQYF	TGTGCCAGCAGCTTGGCAGGGCAGGGGGTCAAAAACATTCAGTACTTC
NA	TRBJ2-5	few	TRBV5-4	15	CATRTAVGYQETQYF	TGTGCCACCCGAACAGCTGTGGGTTACCAAGAGACCCAGTACTTC
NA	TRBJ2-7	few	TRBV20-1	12	CTIGFASYEQYF	TGCACCATCGGTTTCGCGTCCTACGAGCAGTACTTC
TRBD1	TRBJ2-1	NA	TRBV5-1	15	CASSTDRGPNNEQFF	TGCGCCAGCAGCACCGACAGGGGGCCTAACAATGAGCAGTTCTTC
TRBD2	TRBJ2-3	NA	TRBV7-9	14	CAMGEGRGTDTQYF	TGTGCCATGGGGGAGGGCCGGGGCACAGATACGCAGTATTTT
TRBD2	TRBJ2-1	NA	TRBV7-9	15	CASSLSGLAGGEQFF	TGTGCCAGCAGCTTATCGGGACTAGCGGGAGGGGAGCAGTTCTTC
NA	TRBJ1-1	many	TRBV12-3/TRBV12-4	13	CASSLEGGTEAFF	TGTGCCAGCAGTTTGGAGGGAGGCACTGAAGCTTTCTTT
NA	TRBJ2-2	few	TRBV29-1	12	CSGGHVTGELFF	TGCAGCGGGGGACACGTCACCGGGGAGCTGTTTTTT
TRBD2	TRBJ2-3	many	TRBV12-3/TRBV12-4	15	CASTSTSGSADTQYF	TGTGCCAGCACCTCGACTAGCGGCTCCGCAGATACGCAGTATTTT
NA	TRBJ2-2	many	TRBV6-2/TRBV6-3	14	CASSVRVSAGELFF	TGTGCCAGCAGCGTCCGGGTATCTGCCGGGGAGCTGTTTTTT
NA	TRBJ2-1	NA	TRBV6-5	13	CASTLGRFGEQFF	TGTGCCAGCACCCTAGGCCGGTTTGGCGAGCAGTTCTTC
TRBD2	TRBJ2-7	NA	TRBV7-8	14	CASSPSGSLYEQYF	TGTGCCAGCAGCCCTAGCGGGAGTCTGTACGAGCAGTACTTC
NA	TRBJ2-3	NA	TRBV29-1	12	CSVSTEGDTQYF	TGCAGCGTCTCTACTGAGGGGGATACGCAGTATTTT
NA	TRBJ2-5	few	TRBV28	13	CASTQAGKETQYF	TGTGCCAGCACCCAGGCAGGGAAGGAGACCCAGTACTTC
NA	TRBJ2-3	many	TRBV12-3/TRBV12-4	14	CASSLGGRGDTQYF	TGTGCCAGCAGTTTGGGAGGTCGGGGGGATACGCAGTATTTT
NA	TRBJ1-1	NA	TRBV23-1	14	CASSQSSENTEAFF	TGCGCCAGCAGTCAATCGTCGGAAAACACTGAAGCTTTCTTT
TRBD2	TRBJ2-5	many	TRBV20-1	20	CSARPITGTSGSSHQETQYF	TGCAGTGCTAGACCCATCACAGGGACTAGCGGGAGTTCCCACCAAGAGACCCAGTACTTC
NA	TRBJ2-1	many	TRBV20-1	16	CSARDGGGHSYNEQFF	TGCAGTGCTAGAGATGGAGGGGGCCACTCCTACAATGAGCAGTTCTTC
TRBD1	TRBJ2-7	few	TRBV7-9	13	CASSPQGDYEQYF	TGTGCCAGCAGCCCCCAGGGGGACTACGAGCAGTACTTC
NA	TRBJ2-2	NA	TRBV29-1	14	CSVYTGTGTGELFF	TGCAGCGTTTACACAGGGACGGGCACCGGGGAGCTGTTTTTT
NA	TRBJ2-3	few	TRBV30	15	CAWSPSPSGTDTQYF	TGTGCCTGGAGCCCATCCCCCAGCGGCACAGATACGCAGTATTTT
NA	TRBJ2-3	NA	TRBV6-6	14	CASSYTGWADTQYF	TGTGCCAGCAGTTACACAGGGTGGGCAGATACGCAGTATTTT
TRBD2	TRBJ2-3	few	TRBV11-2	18	CASSSAPSSGASTDTQYF	TGTGCCAGCAGCTCCGCCCCCTCTAGCGGAGCTAGCACAGATACGCAGTATTTT
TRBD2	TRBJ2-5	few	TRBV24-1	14	CATRGGEQEETQYF	TGTGCCACCCGGGGGGGGGAACAAGAAGAGACCCAGTACTTC
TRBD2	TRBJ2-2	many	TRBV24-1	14	CATRTSGRSGELFF	TGTGCCACCCGGACTAGCGGGAGATCCGGGGAGCTGTTTTTT
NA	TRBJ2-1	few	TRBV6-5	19	CASSYSPSDFGGSYNEQFF	TGTGCCAGCAGTTACTCCCCTTCTGACTTTGGCGGATCCTACAATGAGCAGTTCTTC